In its sample, the clone carrying this TCR beta chain was seen a few times. Antigen: not known. TCRdb re-called the 5' RACE reads with MiXCR, one entry per CDR3 protein. This sample has over 250,000 distinct CDR3 sequences; 8% to 9.5% occur once, and the top ten carry roughly 6.4%. The data belong to a study of identical twins. V was shortened by 4 bases and J by 4 bases, with 13 bases between the two germline ends. Germline assignment: CDR1 DFQATT and CDR2 SNEGSKA (reference sequence). The CDR3 has 13 amino acids. Regarding the study as a whole: Potential partial confounding of zero-insertion analyses by invariant MAIT and iNKT cells was noted. While abundant cord blood beta clonotypes carried fewer insertions, memory repertoires showed no such pattern.

The same data also contributed to another study, on yellow fever vaccine responses in identical twins. As reported in that work: The T cell response to vaccination in identical twins was reportedly partly convergent and partly personalized.

The J gene is TRBJ1-1, the V gene TRBV20-1; D possibly corresponds to TRBD1 (5 bases). The clonotype originates from a woman between 18 and 29 years old in good health. Source material: CD8+ T cells sorted from blood. The CDR3 region has the DNA TGCAGTGCTACCCAGGGATTACGCACTGAAGCTTTCTTT. Translating it yields CSATQGLRTEAFF.